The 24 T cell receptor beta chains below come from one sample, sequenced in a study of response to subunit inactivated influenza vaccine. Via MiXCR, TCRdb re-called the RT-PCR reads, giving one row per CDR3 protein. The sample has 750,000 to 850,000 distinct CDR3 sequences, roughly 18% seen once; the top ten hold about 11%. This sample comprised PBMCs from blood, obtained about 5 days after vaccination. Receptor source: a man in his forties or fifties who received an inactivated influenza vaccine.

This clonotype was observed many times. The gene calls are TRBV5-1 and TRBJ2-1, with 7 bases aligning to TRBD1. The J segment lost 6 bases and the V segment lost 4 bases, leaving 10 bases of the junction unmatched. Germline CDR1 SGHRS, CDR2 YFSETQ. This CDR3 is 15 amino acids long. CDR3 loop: CASSRSGQTFNEQFF. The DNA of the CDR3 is TGCGCCAGCAGCAGATCGGGACAGACGTTCAATGAGCAGTTCTTC.

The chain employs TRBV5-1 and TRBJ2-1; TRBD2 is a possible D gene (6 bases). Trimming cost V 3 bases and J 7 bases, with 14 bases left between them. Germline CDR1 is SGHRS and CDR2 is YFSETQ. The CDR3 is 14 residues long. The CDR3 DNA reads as TGCGCCAGCAGCTCTCGGGGTGGGGGGAATGAGCAGTTCTTC. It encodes CASSSRGGGNEQFF.

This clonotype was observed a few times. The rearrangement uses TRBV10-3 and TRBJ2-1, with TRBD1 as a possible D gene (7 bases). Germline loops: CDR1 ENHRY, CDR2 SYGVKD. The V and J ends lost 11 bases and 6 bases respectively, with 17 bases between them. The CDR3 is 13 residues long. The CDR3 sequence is CAVTGEAVNEQFF. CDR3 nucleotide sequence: TGTGCCGTAACAGGGGAGGCGGTCAATGAGCAGTTCTTC.

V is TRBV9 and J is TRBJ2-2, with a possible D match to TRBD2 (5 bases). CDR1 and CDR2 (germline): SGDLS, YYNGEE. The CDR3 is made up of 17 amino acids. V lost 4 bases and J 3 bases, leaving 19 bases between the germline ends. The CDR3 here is CASSSRGSLGDTGELFF. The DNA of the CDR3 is TGTGCCAGCAGCTCGCGAGGATCACTAGGAGACACCGGGGAGCTGTTTTTT.

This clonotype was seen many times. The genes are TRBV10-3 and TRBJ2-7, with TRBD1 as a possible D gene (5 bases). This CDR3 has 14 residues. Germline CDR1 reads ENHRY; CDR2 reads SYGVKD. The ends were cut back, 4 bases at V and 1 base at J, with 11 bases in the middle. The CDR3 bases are TGTGCCATCAGTGTAAGGGGCGGATCCTACGAGCAGTACTTC. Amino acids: CAISVRGGSYEQYF.

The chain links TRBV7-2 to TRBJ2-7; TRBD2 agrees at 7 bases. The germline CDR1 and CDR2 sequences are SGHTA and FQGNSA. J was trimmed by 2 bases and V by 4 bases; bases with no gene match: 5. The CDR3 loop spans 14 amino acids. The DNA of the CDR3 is TGTGCCAGCAGCTACTCCGGGACTACCTACGAGCAGTACTTC. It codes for CASSYSGTTYEQYF.

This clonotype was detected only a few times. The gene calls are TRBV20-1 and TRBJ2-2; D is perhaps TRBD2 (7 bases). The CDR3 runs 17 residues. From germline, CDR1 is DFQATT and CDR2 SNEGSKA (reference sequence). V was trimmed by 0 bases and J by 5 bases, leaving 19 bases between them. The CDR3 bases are TGCAGTGCTAGAGATTTCCTGGCGGGGGCAAATACCGGGGAGCTGTTTTTT. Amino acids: CSARDFLAGANTGELFF.

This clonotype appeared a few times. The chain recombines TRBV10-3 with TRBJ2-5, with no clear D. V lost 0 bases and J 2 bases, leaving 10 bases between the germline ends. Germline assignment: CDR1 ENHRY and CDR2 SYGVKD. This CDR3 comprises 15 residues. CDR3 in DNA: TGTGCCATCAGTGAGTCGGGCTTCAGTCAAGAGACCCAGTACTTC. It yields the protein CAISESGFSQETQYF.

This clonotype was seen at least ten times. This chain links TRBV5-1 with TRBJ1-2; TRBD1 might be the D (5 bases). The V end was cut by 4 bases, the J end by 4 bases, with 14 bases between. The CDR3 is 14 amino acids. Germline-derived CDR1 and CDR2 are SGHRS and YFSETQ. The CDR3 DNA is TGCGCCAGCAGCCCCGAGGTGGGGGGCTATGGCTACACCTTC. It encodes CASSPEVGGYGYTF.

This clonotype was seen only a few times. The CDR3: CASSFPGGGNTEAFF. The CDR3 nucleotides read TGTGCCAGCAGTTTTCCTGGGGGGGGGAACACTGAAGCTTTCTTT. This chain links TRBV12-3 or TRBV12-4 with TRBJ1-1; D is possibly TRBD1 (5 bases). Trimming shortened V by 3 bases and J by 1 base, and 12 bases separated the two germline ends. The CDR3 spans 15 residues.

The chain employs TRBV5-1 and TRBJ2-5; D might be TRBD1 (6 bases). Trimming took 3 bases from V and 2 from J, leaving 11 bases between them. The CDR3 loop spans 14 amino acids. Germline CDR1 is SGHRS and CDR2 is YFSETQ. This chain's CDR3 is CASSSGTFQETQYF. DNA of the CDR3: TGCGCCAGCAGCTCTGGGACATTTCAAGAGACCCAGTACTTC. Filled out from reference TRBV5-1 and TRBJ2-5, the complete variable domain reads KAGVTQTPRYLIKTRGQQVTLSCSPISGHRSVSWYQQTPGQGLQFLFEYFSETQRNKGNFPGRFSGRQFSNSRSEMNVSTLELGDSALYLCASSSGTFQETQYFGPGTRLLVL.

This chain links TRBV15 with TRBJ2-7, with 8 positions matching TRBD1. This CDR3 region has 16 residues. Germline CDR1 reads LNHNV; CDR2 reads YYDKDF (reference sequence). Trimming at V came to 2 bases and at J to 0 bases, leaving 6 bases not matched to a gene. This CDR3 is CATSRTRDRSSYEQYF. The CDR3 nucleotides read TGTGCCACCAGCAGAACCCGGGACAGGAGCTCCTACGAGCAGTACTTC.

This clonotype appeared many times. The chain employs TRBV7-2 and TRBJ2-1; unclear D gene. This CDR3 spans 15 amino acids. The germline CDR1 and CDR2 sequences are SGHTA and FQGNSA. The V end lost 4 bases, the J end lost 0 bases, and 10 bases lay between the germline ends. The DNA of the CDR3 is TGTGCCAGCAGCTCAACCCGTTACTCCTACAATGAGCAGTTCTTC. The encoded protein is CASSSTRYSYNEQFF.

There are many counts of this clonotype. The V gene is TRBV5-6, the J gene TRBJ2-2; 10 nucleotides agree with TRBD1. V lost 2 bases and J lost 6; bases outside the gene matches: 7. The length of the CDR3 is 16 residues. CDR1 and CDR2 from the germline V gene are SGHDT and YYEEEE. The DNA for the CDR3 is TGTGCCAGCAGCTTATTGGGGACAGGGGATTCCGGGGAGCTGTTTTTT. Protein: CASSLLGTGDSGELFF.

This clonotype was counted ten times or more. The CDR3 DNA reads TGTGCCAGCGCGGCAGGGAATGAGCAGTACTTC. Translated: CASAAGNEQYF. V is TRBV12-3 or TRBV12-4 and J is TRBJ2-7; TRBD1 is a possible D gene (5 bases). The CDR3 sequence is 11 residues long. V was pared by 8 bases and J by 7 bases, with 12 bases between.

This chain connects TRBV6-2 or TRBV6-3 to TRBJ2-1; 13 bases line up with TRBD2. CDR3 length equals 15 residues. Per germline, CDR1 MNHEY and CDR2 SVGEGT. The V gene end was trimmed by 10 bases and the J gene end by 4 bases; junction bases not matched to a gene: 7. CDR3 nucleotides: TGTGCCACGCGTACTAGCGGGGGGGATTACAATGAGCAGTTCTTC. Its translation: CATRTSGGDYNEQFF.

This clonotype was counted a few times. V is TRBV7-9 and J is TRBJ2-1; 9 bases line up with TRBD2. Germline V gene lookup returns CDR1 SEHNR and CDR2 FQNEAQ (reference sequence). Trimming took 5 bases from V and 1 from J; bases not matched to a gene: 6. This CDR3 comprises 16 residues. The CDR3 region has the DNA TGTGCCAGCAGCAAGAGCGGGGGGATGTCCTACAATGAGCAGTTCTTC. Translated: CASSKSGGMSYNEQFF. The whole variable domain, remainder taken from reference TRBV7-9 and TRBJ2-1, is DTGVSQNPRHKITKRGQNVTFRCDPISEHNRLYWYRQTLGQGPEFLTYFQNEAQLEKSRLLSDRFSAERPKGSFSTLEIQRTEQGDSAMYLCASSKSGGMSYNEQFFGPGTRLTVL.

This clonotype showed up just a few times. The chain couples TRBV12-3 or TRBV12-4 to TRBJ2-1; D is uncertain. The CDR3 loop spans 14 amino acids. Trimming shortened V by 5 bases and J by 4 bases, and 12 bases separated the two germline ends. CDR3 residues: CASSGRGPYNEQFF. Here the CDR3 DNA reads TGTGCCAGCAGTGGTCGCGGCCCATACAATGAGCAGTTCTTC.

CDR3 DNA: TGCGCCAGCAGCCAGGGGGCCTTTAGCACAGATACGCAGTATTTT. Translation gives CASSQGAFSTDTQYF. J is TRBJ2-3 and V is TRBV4-3, with D maybe TRBD1 (6 bases). The length of the CDR3 is 15 residues. V was shortened by 3 bases and J by 0 bases, with 10 bases between the two germline ends. The V gene's germline CDR1 is LGHNA and CDR2 YSLEER.

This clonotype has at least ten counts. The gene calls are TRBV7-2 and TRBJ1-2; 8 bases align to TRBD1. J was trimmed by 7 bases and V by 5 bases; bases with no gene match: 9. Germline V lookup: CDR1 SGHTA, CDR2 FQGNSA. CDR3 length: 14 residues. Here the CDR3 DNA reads TGTGCCAGCAGCCCCGACAGGGGTAAGGGTGGCTACACCTTC. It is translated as CASSPDRGKGGYTF.

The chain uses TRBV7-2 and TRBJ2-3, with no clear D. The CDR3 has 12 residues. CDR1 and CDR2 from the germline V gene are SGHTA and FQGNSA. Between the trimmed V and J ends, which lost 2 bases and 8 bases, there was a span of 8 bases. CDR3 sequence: CASSLSAATQYF. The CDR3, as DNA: TGTGCCAGCAGCTTATCGGCGGCTACGCAGTATTTT.

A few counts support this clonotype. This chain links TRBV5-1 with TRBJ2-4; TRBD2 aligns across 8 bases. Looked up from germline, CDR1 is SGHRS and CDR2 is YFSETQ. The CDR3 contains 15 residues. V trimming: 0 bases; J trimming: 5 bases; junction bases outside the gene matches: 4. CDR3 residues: CASSLGVSGENIQYF. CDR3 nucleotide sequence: TGCGCCAGCAGCTTGGGGGTTAGCGGGGAAAACATTCAGTACTTC.

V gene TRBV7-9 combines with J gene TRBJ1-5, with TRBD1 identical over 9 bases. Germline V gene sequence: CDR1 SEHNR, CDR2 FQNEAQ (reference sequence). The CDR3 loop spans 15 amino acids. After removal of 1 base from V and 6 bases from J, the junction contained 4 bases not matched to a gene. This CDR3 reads CASSLGTGVLQPQHF. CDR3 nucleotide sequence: TGTGCCAGCAGCTTAGGGACAGGGGTCCTTCAGCCCCAGCATTTT.

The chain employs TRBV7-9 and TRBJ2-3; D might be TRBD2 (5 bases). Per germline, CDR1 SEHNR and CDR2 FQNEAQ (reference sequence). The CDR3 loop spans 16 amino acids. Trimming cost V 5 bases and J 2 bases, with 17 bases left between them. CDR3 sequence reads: CASSPGSQRSTDTQYF. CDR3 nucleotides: TGTGCCAGCAGCCCCGGTTCCCAGCGGTCCACAGATACGCAGTATTTT.